These 8 T cell receptor beta chains came from one sample sequenced in a study of blood T cell repertoires in COVID-19. Some clones are missing from TCRdb's copy, which holds only in-frame ones; the method was immunoSEQ multiplex PCR. The sample shows approximately 180,000 clones, 80% to 90% of them seen only once. Material: peripheral blood. These receptor sequences come from a man between 60 and 75 years old with acute or convalescent COVID-19.

This sequence joins TRBV9 and TRBJ2-3; 7 bases match TRBD2. The germline gives CDR1 SGDLS, CDR2 YYNGEE. Trimming took 4 bases from V and 3 from J; bases not matched to a gene: 8. The CDR3 consists of 15 residues. DNA for the CDR3: TGTGCCAGCAGCACGGCGGGAGATTATACAGATACGCAGTATTTT. The encoded protein is CASSTAGDYTDTQYF.

This chain uses TRBV10-2 with TRBJ2-3; possibly TRBD2 for D (6 bases). CDR3 size: 13 residues. Germline CDR1 WSHSY, CDR2 SAAADI. V was shortened by 4 bases and J by 4 bases, with 9 bases between the two germline ends. The CDR3 nucleotides are TGCGCCAGCAGTGTGGGAGGCTCAGATACGCAGTATTTT. Translating gives CASSVGGSDTQYF.

This clone is a singleton in its sample. This chain links TRBV5-5 with TRBJ1-2, with a tentative D call TRBD1 (5 bases). The germline gives CDR1 SGHKS, CDR2 YYEKEE (reference sequence). The ends were cut back, 0 bases at V and 4 bases at J, with 13 bases in the middle. This CDR3 has 15 residues. The CDR3 region is CASSLAGGKGYGYTF. The DNA for the CDR3 is TGTGCCAGCAGCTTGGCCGGGGGAAAGGGCTATGGCTACACCTTC.

J is TRBJ2-3 and V is TRBV6-1; 10 nucleotides line up with TRBD2. Germline CDR1 is MNHNS and CDR2 is SASEGT. Germline trimming cut 3 bases from V and 5 bases from J; bases unmatched to any gene: 5. The CDR3 has 15 amino acids. The CDR3 region is CASSELAGVVDTQYF. The CDR3 nucleotides are TGTGCCAGCAGTGAGCTAGCGGGAGTGGTAGATACGCAGTATTTT.

This rearrangement joins TRBV7-2 to TRBJ2-5, with D possibly TRBD2 on 5 matching bases. V lost 3 bases, J lost 5 bases, and 16 bases lay in between. Germline assignment: CDR1 SGHTA and CDR2 FQGNSA. The CDR3 has 15 residues. The CDR3 bases are TGTGCCAGCAGCTTCTGGGCCTCCCCGGGGGAGACCCAGTACTTC. Translated, it gives CASSFWASPGETQYF.

The rearrangement uses TRBV7-2 and TRBJ1-5; TRBD1 agrees at 8 bases. Germline values: CDR1 SGHTA, CDR2 FQGNSA. CDR3 length: 13 residues. The V segment lost 6 bases and the J segment 5 bases; nucleotides outside the gene matches: 3. The CDR3 protein is CASSGQGYQPQHF. The CDR3 DNA is TGTGCCAGCAGTGGACAGGGCTATCAGCCCCAGCATTTT.

This clone has just one count. The J gene is TRBJ2-7, the V gene TRBV12-2; no DNA check was done on the table's D call, TRBD2. TRBV12-2 is annotated as a pseudogene. The CDR3 spans 12 residues. The CDR3 here is CASRSDPGLTYF. The DNA of the CDR3 is TGTGCAAGTCGCTCGGACCCGGGACTAACGTACTTC.

The chain links TRBV28 to TRBJ1-4, with D perhaps TRBD1 (6 bases). CDR1 is MDHEN and CDR2 is SYDVKM in the germline V gene. The CDR3 has 16 amino acids. V was pared by 6 bases and J by 6 bases, with 20 bases between. The CDR3 DNA follows: TGTGCCAGCAGGGGACACCGGGCCAGCCCATATGAAAAACTGTTTTTT. Translated: CASRGHRASPYEKLFF.